This T cell receptor beta chain was recovered during a study of response to subunit inactivated influenza vaccine (dated by TCRdb to the late 2010s). Context from the whole study: Deep quantitative profiling of the T cell receptor repertoire was used in the study to follow responses to a trivalent subunit inactivated influenza vaccine.

The library relied on RT-PCR. Sequencing was performed on an Illumina HiSeq 2500. TCRdb's own reprocessing of the public reads used fastp at Q25 and MiXCR and kept productive beta chains. Rows are unified per CDR3 protein, each entry keeping the most common DNA and genes. For this sample there are 500,000 to 600,000 distinct CDR3 sequences; approximately 12% appear just once. Jointly, the top ten make up 13% of the sample. In its sample, this clonotype was seen a few times. What this receptor recognizes is not known. One base away there is no much larger clone; base qualities are not given. The paper as a whole reports these results and caveats: According to the authors, only a limited number of new T cells may be recruited by each seasonal influenza vaccination.

V loses 6 bases, J loses 4 bases, and the germline ends lie 22 bases apart. The germline V gene gives CDR1 as MNHNS and CDR2 as SASEGT. Spanning cysteine to phenylalanine, the CDR3 consists of 16 amino acids. Kept here is only the CDR3 DNA, which spans 48 bases and is read in frame from base 1. Explained via the paper, the time point label denotes: 45 days after influenza vaccine administration. The receptor chain draws on TRBV6-1 and TRBJ2-7; the D gene assignment is perhaps TRBD1 or TRBD2, with each matching 5 bases. The sequencing here drew on PBMCs from blood, taken 40 to 50 days after vaccination. This clonotype was obtained from a man over 45 who received an inactivated influenza vaccine. Donor details come from another sample of the same person, matched by shared clones. The CDR3 protein: CASRLLHGATTYEQYF. The DNA sequence follows: TGTGCCAGCAGACTCCTCCACGGGGCCACGACTTACGAGCAGTACTTC.